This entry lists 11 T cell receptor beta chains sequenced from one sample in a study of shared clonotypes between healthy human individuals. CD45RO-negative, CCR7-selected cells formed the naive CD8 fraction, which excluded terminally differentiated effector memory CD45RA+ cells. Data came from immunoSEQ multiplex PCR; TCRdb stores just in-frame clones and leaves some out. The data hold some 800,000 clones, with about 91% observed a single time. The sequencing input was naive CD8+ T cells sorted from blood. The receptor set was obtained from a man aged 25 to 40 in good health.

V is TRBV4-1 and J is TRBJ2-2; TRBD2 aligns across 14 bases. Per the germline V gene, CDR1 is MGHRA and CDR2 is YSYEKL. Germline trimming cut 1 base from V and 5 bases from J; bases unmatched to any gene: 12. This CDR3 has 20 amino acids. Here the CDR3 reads CASSQATGTSGSEGTGELFF. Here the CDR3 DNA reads TGCGCCAGCAGCCAAGCCACCGGGACTAGCGGGAGCGAGGGGACCGGGGAGCTGTTTTTT.

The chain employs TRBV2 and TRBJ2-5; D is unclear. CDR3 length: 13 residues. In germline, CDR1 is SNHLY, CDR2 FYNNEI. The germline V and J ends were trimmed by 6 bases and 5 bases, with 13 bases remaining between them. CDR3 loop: CASREWGSETQYF. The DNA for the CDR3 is TGTGCCAGCAGGGAGTGGGGATCGGAGACCCAGTACTTC.

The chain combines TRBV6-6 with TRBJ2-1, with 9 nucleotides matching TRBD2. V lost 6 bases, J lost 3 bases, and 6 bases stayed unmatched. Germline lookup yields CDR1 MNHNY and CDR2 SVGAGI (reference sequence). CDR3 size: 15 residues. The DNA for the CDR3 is TGTGCCAGCAGGAAGGAGACTAGCGGCTACAATGAGCAGTTCTTC. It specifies CASRKETSGYNEQFF.

This chain's CDR3 is CASSLGVLAGKETQYF. CDR3 nucleotides: TGTGCCAGCAGCTTAGGCGTACTAGCGGGGAAAGAGACCCAGTACTTC. This chain joins TRBV7-6 and TRBJ2-5, with 10 bases identical to TRBD2. The CDR3 has 16 amino acids. The germline CDR1 and CDR2 sequences are SGHVS and FNYEAQ. The V gene end was trimmed by 1 base and the J gene end by 3 bases; junction bases not matched to a gene: 5.

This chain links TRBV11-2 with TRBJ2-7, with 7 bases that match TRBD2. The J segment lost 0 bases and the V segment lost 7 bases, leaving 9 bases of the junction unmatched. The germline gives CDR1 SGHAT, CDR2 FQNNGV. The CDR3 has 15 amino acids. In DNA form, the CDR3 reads TGTGCCAGCACCGTCACTAGCGCAACCTCCTACGAGCAGTACTTC. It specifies CASTVTSATSYEQYF.

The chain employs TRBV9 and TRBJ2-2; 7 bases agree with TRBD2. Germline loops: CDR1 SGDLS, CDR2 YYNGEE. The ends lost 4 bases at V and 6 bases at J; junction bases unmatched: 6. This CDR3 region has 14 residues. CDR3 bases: TGTGCCAGCAGCCACACGGGGGGACCCGGGGAGCTGTTTTTT. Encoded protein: CASSHTGGPGELFF.

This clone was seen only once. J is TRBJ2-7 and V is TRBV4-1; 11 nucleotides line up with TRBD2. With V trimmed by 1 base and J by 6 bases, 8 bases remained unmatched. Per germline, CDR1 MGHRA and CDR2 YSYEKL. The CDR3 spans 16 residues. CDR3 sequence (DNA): TGCGCCAGCAGCCAAGCGGAACTAGCGGGAGACTTCGAGCAGTACTTC. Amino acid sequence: CASSQAELAGDFEQYF.

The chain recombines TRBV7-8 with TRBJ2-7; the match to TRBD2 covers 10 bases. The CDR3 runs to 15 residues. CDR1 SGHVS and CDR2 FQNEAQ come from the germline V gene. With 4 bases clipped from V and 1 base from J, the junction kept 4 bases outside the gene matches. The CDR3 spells CASSYLAGESYEQYF. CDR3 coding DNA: TGTGCCAGCAGCTATCTAGCGGGGGAGTCCTACGAGCAGTACTTC.

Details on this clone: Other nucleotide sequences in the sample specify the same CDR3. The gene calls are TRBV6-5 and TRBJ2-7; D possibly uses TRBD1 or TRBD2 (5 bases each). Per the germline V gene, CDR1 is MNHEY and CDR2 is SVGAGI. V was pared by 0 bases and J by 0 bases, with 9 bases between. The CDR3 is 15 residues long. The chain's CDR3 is CASSYSGESSYEQYF. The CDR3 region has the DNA TGTGCCAGCAGTTACTCGGGGGAAAGCTCCTACGAGCAGTACTTC.

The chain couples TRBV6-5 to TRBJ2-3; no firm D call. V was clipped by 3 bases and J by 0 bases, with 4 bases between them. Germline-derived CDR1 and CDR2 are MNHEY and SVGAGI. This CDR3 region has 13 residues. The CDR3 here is CASSYHSTDTQYF. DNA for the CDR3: TGTGCCAGCAGTTATCACAGCACAGATACGCAGTATTTT.

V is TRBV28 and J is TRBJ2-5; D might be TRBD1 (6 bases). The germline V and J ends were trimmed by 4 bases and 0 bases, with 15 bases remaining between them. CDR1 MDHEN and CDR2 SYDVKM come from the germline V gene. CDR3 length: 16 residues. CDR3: CASSSRNTGYQETQYF. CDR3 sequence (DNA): TGTGCCAGCAGTTCTCGAAATACAGGGTACCAAGAGACCCAGTACTTC.